The 2 T cell receptor beta chains listed next were all sequenced from one sample in a study of blood T cell repertoires in COVID-19. Sequenced by immunoSEQ multiplex PCR; TCRdb stores in-frame clones only, minus some. The sample carries about 79,000 clones, 70% to 90% recorded once. The sample taken for sequencing was peripheral blood. These receptors were collected from a man aged 50 to 59 with active COVID-19.

The rearrangement joins TRBV12-3 or TRBV12-4 to TRBJ1-2, with no clear D. This CDR3 has 13 amino acids. Trimming shortened V by 6 bases and J by 0 bases, and 8 bases separated the two germline ends. CDR3 loop: CASRKSANYGYTF. In DNA, the CDR3 is TGTGCCAGCAGGAAGAGCGCTAACTATGGCTACACCTTC.

V gene TRBV7-8 combines with J gene TRBJ2-1; 13 bases match TRBD2. This CDR3 has 17 residues. The germline gives CDR1 SGHVS, CDR2 FQNEAQ. Losses at the gene ends were 5 bases for V and 4 bases for J; bases not matched to a gene: 8. CDR3 sequence reads: CASSLGLAGVWYNEQFF. The CDR3, as DNA: TGTGCCAGCAGCCTCGGACTAGCGGGAGTATGGTACAATGAGCAGTTCTTC.